What follows are 21 T cell receptor beta chains derived from one specimen sequenced in a study of T-cell reconstitution after alpha-beta-depleted transplantation in children. Unique molecular identifiers were incorporated during preparation of the TCRbeta library. TCRdb re-called the PCR reads through MiXCR, storing one row per CDR3 protein. The data contain some 150,000 distinct CDR3 sequences, 7.5% to 9% of them singletons. This material consisted of PBMCs, mostly from graft donor cells, taken 180 days after TCRalphabeta/CD19-depleted stem cell transplant. These TCRs come from a female patient between 2 and 15 years old who had a stem cell transplant for congenital amegakaryocytic thrombocytopenia, so the T cells may come from the graft donor.

The sample holds one count of this clonotype. The chain carries TRBV18 and TRBJ1-1; D call uncertain. The germline gives CDR1 KGHSH, CDR2 LQKENI. CDR3 size: 15 residues. The V gene lost 3 bases and the J gene lost 3 bases, with 14 bases spanning the gap. The chain's CDR3 is CASSPPVGRDTEAFF. The CDR3, as DNA: TGTGCCAGCTCACCCCCGGTAGGGCGGGACACTGAAGCTTTCTTT.

This chain joins TRBV7-3 and TRBJ2-3; TRBD2 aligns across 8 bases. V trimming: 3 bases; J trimming: 9 bases; junction bases outside the gene matches: 5. Germline V gene lookup returns CDR1 SGHTA and CDR2 FQGTGA. The CDR3 runs 13 residues. DNA for the CDR3: TGTGCCAGCAGCTTCACGGGGGGGGAAACGCAGTATTTT. This translates into CASSFTGGETQYF. The full variable domain, completed using reference TRBV7-3 and TRBJ2-3, is GAGVSQTPSNKVTEKGKYVELRCDPISGHTALYWYRQSLGQGPEFLIYFQGTGAADDSGLPNDRFFAVRPEGSVSTLKIQRTERGDSAVYLCASSFTGGETQYFGPGTRLTVL.

The chain combines TRBV5-1 with TRBJ2-5; TRBD2 is a possible D gene (6 bases). From germline, CDR1 is SGHRS and CDR2 YFSETQ. The ends were cut back, 8 bases at V and 5 bases at J, with 19 bases in the middle. The CDR3 has 14 amino acids. CDR3: CASARAPGGETQYF. The CDR3 DNA reads as TGCGCCAGTGCCAGGGCCCCAGGAGGGGAGACCCAGTACTTC.

In this sample, this clonotype turned up a few times. The chain combines TRBV14 with TRBJ1-1, with D hard to call. CDR3 length: 12 amino acids. V shed 2 bases and J shed 3 bases, with 4 bases lying between them. Germline loops: CDR1 SGHDN, CDR2 FVKESK. This CDR3 is CASSQLHTEAFF. CDR3 in DNA: TGTGCCAGCAGCCAATTACACACTGAAGCTTTCTTT.

This clonotype has a count of ten or more. The chain links TRBV5-1 to TRBJ2-5; weak D call: TRBD2 (6 bases). V lost 5 bases, J lost 5 bases, and 16 bases lay in between. This CDR3 is built from 14 residues. Looked up from germline, CDR1 is SGHRS and CDR2 is YFSETQ. CDR3 sequence reads: CASRDVGGMETQYF. CDR3 nucleotide sequence: TGCGCCAGCAGGGACGTCGGGGGTATGGAGACCCAGTACTTC.

The chain recombines TRBV3-1 with TRBJ1-4; D gene ambiguous. CDR1 LGHDT and CDR2 YNNKEL come from the germline V gene (reference sequence). This CDR3 has 14 residues. Trimming took 2 bases from V and 8 from J, leaving 12 bases between them. The DNA for the CDR3 is TGTGCCAGCAGCCAAACGCCAACATGCGAAAAACTGTTTTTT. It translates to CASSQTPTCEKLFF.

This clonotype has a count of ten or more. This sequence joins TRBV7-2 and TRBJ2-7; 7 nucleotides align to TRBD1. Germline CDR1 and CDR2: SGHTA and FQGNSA. The CDR3 totals 14 residues. The junction had 6 bases not matched to a gene; V was cut back by 5 bases and J by 2 bases. CDR3 sequence: CASSPGTDPYEQYF. The DNA for the CDR3 is TGTGCCAGCAGCCCCGGGACAGATCCCTACGAGCAGTACTTC.

On this clonotype itself: This may be a read error, as it is one base from a much larger clone. CDR3 loop: CSVLNSSYNEHFF. The CDR3 DNA reads as TGCAGCGTACTAAACAGCTCCTACAATGAGCACTTCTTC. The chain combines TRBV29-1 with TRBJ2-1, with unresolved D. Germline V gene sequence: CDR1 SQVTM, CDR2 ANQGSEA. The CDR3 runs to 13 residues.

This clonotype occurred many times. V gene TRBV29-1 combines with J gene TRBJ1-1; D is uncertain. CDR1 and CDR2 (germline): SQVTM, ANQGSEA. The CDR3 loop spans 11 amino acids. Trimming removed 6 bases from V and 5 bases from J, with 10 bases in between. The CDR3 here is CSVKGVTEAFF. CDR3 nucleotide sequence: TGCAGCGTGAAAGGCGTGACTGAAGCTTTCTTT.

The sample holds a few counts of this clonotype. The chain joins TRBV29-1 to TRBJ2-5; D unresolved. The V end lost 7 bases, the J end lost 1 base, and 10 bases lay between the germline ends. The CDR3 is made up of 12 amino acids. In germline, CDR1 is SQVTM, CDR2 ANQGSEA. In DNA form, the CDR3 reads TGCAGCGGCCGCGGCAGCCAAGAGACCCAGTACTTC. Amino acid sequence: CSGRGSQETQYF.

The chain has TRBV11-2 and TRBJ2-7; 7 positions match TRBD1. V was pared by 5 bases and J by 1 base, with 5 bases of the junction left unmatched. This CDR3 region has 14 residues. Germline V gives CDR1 SGHAT, CDR2 FQNNGV. The CDR3 DNA follows: TGTGCCAGCAGCGACAGGGAAAAATCCTACGAGCAGTACTTC. Its protein product is CASSDREKSYEQYF.

This clonotype was counted many times. The genes are TRBV5-1 and TRBJ2-2, with 8 nucleotides matching TRBD1. With V trimmed by 2 bases and J by 7 bases, 10 bases remained unmatched. This CDR3 is 16 amino acids long. From germline, CDR1 is SGHRS and CDR2 YFSETQ. The CDR3 is CASSFISGGPFGELFF. For the CDR3, the DNA is TGCGCCAGCAGCTTTATTTCAGGGGGCCCGTTCGGGGAGCTGTTTTTT.

This clonotype was seen repeatedly, ten times or more. The V gene is TRBV7-8, the J gene TRBJ1-5; tentatively, D is TRBD1 (6 bases). The V and J ends lost 2 bases and 8 bases respectively, with 13 bases between them. Looked up from germline, CDR1 is SGHVS and CDR2 is FQNEAQ. The CDR3 is made up of 14 amino acids. The CDR3 here is CASSLWDKGEPQHF. The CDR3 DNA reads TGTGCCAGCAGCTTATGGGACAAAGGTGAGCCCCAGCATTTT.

Concerning this clonotype: A read error may explain this, as a much larger clone is one base away. V and J are TRBV7-2 and TRBJ2-4; 9 nucleotides agree with TRBD1. V trimming: 5 bases; J trimming: 9 bases; junction bases outside the gene matches: 5. The CDR3 totals 13 residues. Germline CDR1 and CDR2: SGHTA and FQGNSA. This chain's CDR3 is CASSTDRGCIQYF. CDR3 in DNA: TGTGCCAGCAGCACGGACAGGGGATGCATTCAGTACTTC.

As DNA, the CDR3 is TGTGCCAGCAGCCTTGGGAATAGCGGGCCACTTGTCCACGAGCAGTACTTC. This gives the protein CASSLGNSGPLVHEQYF. V and J are TRBV11-2 and TRBJ2-7, with 7 bases fitting TRBD2. In germline, CDR1 is SGHAT, CDR2 FQNNGV. CDR3 length: 17 residues. With 5 bases clipped from V and 5 bases from J, the junction kept 18 bases outside the gene matches. Variable domain in full (rest from reference TRBV11-2 and TRBJ2-7): EAGVAQSPRYKIIEKRQSVAFWCNPISGHATLYWYQQILGQGPKLLIQFQNNGVVDDSQLPKDRFSAERLKGVDSTLKIQPAKLEDSAVYLCASSLGNSGPLVHEQYFGPGTRLTVT.

The V and J genes are TRBV19 and TRBJ1-2, with 7 bases identical to TRBD1. With 4 bases clipped from V and 3 bases from J, the junction kept 11 bases outside the gene matches. The CDR3 contains 16 residues. CDR1 is LNHDA and CDR2 is SQIVND in the germline V gene (reference sequence). CDR3 residues: CASSTKRDSSYYGYTF. The CDR3 DNA reads TGTGCCAGTAGTACGAAAAGGGACAGCTCATACTATGGCTACACCTTC.

This clonotype was observed a few times. CDR3 sequence: CSARRASGRTDTQYF. In DNA, the CDR3 is TGCAGTGCTAGACGGGCTAGCGGGAGGACAGATACGCAGTATTTT. This chain uses TRBV20-1 with TRBJ2-3, with 11 bases identical to TRBD2. Germline V gene lookup returns CDR1 DFQATT and CDR2 SNEGSKA (reference sequence). There are 15 residues in the CDR3. With 2 bases clipped from V and 3 bases from J, the junction kept 4 bases outside the gene matches.

This clonotype was observed at least ten times. This chain joins TRBV5-1 and TRBJ1-4; D is undetermined. V shed 3 bases and J shed 8 bases, with 20 bases lying between them. The CDR3 has 16 residues. Germline V lookup: CDR1 SGHRS, CDR2 YFSETQ. The CDR3 DNA follows: TGCGCCAGCAGCTCTAGAGGGCCCACGACGGGCGAAAAACTGTTTTTT. Protein sequence: CASSSRGPTTGEKLFF.

This clonotype has at least ten counts. V and J are TRBV4-1 and TRBJ1-4; no clear D. Germline CDR1 and CDR2: MGHRA and YSYEKL. The V end lost 0 bases, the J end lost 8 bases, and 13 bases lay between the germline ends. The CDR3 runs to 15 residues. The CDR3: CASSQEPDIREKLFF. The CDR3 region has the DNA TGCGCCAGCAGCCAAGAACCCGACATACGGGAAAAACTGTTTTTT.

This clonotype was recorded many times. The J gene is TRBJ2-7, the V gene TRBV5-1; D not resolved. The CDR3 length is 13 residues. Germline CDR1 reads SGHRS; CDR2 reads YFSETQ. V was trimmed by 2 bases and J by 0 bases, leaving 6 bases between them. The CDR3 region is CASSFSHSYEQYF. CDR3 in DNA: TGCGCCAGCAGCTTCTCTCACTCCTACGAGCAGTACTTC.

This clonotype was found many times. CDR3 region: CASSHPFGGGTDTQYF. For the CDR3, the DNA is TGTGCCAGCAGTCACCCTTTCGGAGGTGGCACAGATACGCAGTATTTT. The chain carries TRBV28 and TRBJ2-3; tentative D call: TRBD2 (5 bases). This CDR3 has 16 residues. The germline gives CDR1 MDHEN, CDR2 SYDVKM. Trimming took off 5 bases at V and 1 base at J, with 16 bases between the two ends.